Listed below are T cell receptor beta chains from one sample, sequenced in a study of Ad26.COV2.S vaccination and SARS-CoV-2 variants. Profiled with immunoSEQ multiplex PCR; TCRdb holds only in-frame clones, not every one. The repertoire holds about 320,000 clones, with 85% as singletons. The sample here was peripheral blood, taken in a trial of Ad26.COV2.S vaccine versus placebo. These TCRs come from a person aged 18-60 years who received the Ad26.COV2.S COVID-19 vaccine or a placebo. Both conserved end residues are part of each CDR3. The D gene is left open where the match is weak. Size is stated for part of the rows, as once, few or many counts, or as a class when the clone is expanded.

j_call cdr3_length v_call clone_size d_call cdr3_aa cdr3_nt
TRBJ2-6 14 TRBV28 once NA CASSILLGANVLTF TGTGCCAGCAGTATTCTTCTTGGGGCCAACGTCCTGACTTTC
TRBJ1-2 13 TRBV30 NA NA CVVSRGDNYGYTF TGTGTTGTGTCGCGGGGTGATAACTATGGCTACACCTTC
TRBJ1-3 14 TRBV6-5 once NA CATPMGPSGNTIYF TGTGCCACCCCGATGGGGCCCTCTGGAAACACCATATATTTT
TRBJ2-3 14 TRBV3-1/TRBV3-2 NA NA CASSQEASTDTQYF TGTGCCAGCAGCCAGGAGGCTAGCACAGATACGCAGTATTTT
TRBJ2-1 13 TRBV6-5 NA NA CASSWTRGNEQFF TGTGCCAGCAGTTGGACGCGGGGCAATGAGCAGTTCTTC
TRBJ2-3 14 TRBV29-1 NA NA CSVDPGRITDTQYF TGCAGCGTTGACCCGGGAAGGATCACAGATACGCAGTATTTT
TRBJ1-4 20 TRBV6-6 NA NA CASSPSNRKSQQIPNEKLFF TGTGCCAGCAGCCCCTCCAACCGAAAATCTCAACAGATACCTAATGAAAAACTGTTTTTT
TRBJ2-7 14 TRBV5-1 NA NA CASSLKPLSYEQYF TGCGCCAGCAGCTTGAAACCCCTAAGCTACGAGCAGTACTTC
TRBJ2-1 15 TRBV5-1 NA NA CASSGRDPTRGEQFF TGCGCCAGCAGCGGCCGGGACCCTACTCGAGGTGAGCAGTTCTTC
TRBJ1-4 16 TRBV19 NA TRBD1 CASSFGTANWNEKLFF TGTGCCAGTAGTTTCGGGACAGCCAATTGGAATGAAAAACTGTTTTTT